This is a list of T cell receptor beta chains from one sample in a study of T cells after yellow fever vaccination. TCRdb re-analysed the 5' RACE reads in MiXCR, keeping a single row per CDR3 protein. The repertoire holds 110,000 or so distinct CDR3 sequences, with about 7.2% as singletons. Material: CD4+ T cells sorted from PBMCs, obtained around 45 days after the first yellow fever vaccination. Source of these receptors: a man aged 18 to 29 who received the YFV17D yellow fever vaccine. The CDR3 runs from the conserved cysteine through the conserved F or W. The order of the fields is clone size, D gene, J gene, V gene, CDR3 DNA, CDR3 protein. The D gene is left open where the match is weak. Expanded clones are given a class, and other clones once, few, many or no size at all.

>many|TRBD1|TRBJ1-1|TRBV7-2
TGTGCCAGCAGGGGAGACAGGGGCAATTTACTGAACACTGAAGCTTTCTTT
CASRGDRGNLLNTEAFF
>many|TRBD1|TRBJ1-2|TRBV7-2
TGTGCCAGCAGCTTAGCGCTCACAGGGGGCCTATATGGCTACACCTTC
CASSLALTGGLYGYTF
>many|TRBD1|TRBJ2-7|TRBV19
TGTGCCAGTAACACAGGACAGGGCACCCACGAGCAGTACTTC
CASNTGQGTHEQYF
>many|NA|TRBJ2-2|TRBV18
TGTGCCAGCTCACCTGCTCGAGGGCAGCTAACCGGGGAGCTGTTTTTT
CASSPARGQLTGELFF
>many|NA|TRBJ2-3|TRBV27
TGTGCCAGCAGTTCAAGGGCGGGGATCTCGTGGCGCACAGATACGCAGTATTTT
CASSSRAGISWRTDTQYF
>NA|TRBD1|TRBJ1-5|TRBV7-9
TGTGCCAGCAGCGCGGGACAGTTTAGCAATCAGCCCCAGCATTTT
CASSAGQFSNQPQHF
>NA|TRBD2|TRBJ2-1|TRBV3-1
TGTGCCAGCAGCCAAGGCTATCGGGGGGGGGAGCAGTTCTTC
CASSQGYRGGEQFF
>many|NA|TRBJ2-3|TRBV27
TGTGCAGTAGCGAGCGCGCCAGATACGCAGTATTTT
CAVASAPDTQYF
>many|TRBD1|TRBJ2-1|TRBV6-2/TRBV6-3
TGTGCCAGCAGCCCCTCCGGGACAGGGGCATTAGGGAGCTCCTACAATGAGCAGTTCTTC
CASSPSGTGALGSSYNEQFF
>many|NA|TRBJ2-1|TRBV5-4
TGTGCCAGCAGTGTCTCATCGAGCTCCTACAATGAGCAGTTCTTC
CASSVSSSSYNEQFF